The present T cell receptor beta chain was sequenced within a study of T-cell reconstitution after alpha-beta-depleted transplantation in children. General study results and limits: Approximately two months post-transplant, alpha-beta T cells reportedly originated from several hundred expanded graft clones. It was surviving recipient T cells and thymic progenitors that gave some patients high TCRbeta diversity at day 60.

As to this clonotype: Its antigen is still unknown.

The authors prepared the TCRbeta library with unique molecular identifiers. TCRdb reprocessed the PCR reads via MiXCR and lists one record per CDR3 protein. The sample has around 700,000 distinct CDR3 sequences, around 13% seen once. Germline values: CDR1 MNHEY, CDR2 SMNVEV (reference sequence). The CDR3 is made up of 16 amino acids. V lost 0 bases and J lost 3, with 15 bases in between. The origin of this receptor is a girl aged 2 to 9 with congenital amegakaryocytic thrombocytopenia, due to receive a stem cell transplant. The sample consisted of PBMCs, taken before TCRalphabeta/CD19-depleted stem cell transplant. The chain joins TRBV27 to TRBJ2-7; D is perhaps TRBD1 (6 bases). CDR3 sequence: CASSLSRPGQYYEQYF. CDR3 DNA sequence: TGTGCCAGCAGTTTATCCAGACCGGGACAATACTACGAGCAGTACTTC.